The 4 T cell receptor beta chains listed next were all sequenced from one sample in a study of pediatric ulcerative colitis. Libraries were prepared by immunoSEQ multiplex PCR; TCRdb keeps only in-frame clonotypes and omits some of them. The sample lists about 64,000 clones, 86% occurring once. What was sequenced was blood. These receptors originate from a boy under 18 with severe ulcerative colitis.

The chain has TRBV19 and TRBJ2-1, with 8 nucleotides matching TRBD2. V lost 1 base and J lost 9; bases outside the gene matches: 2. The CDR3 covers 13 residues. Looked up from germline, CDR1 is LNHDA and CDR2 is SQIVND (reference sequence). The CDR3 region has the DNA TGTGCCAGTAGTATAGGACTAGCGCGTGAGCAGTTCTTC. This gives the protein CASSIGLAREQFF.

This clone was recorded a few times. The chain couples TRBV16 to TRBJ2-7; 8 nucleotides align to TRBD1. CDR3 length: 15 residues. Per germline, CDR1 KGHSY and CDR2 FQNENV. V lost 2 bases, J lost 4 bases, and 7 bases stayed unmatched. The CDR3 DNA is TGTGCCAGCAGCCAACCGGACAGGGAAGAGTACGAGCAGTACTTC. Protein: CASSQPDREEYEQYF.

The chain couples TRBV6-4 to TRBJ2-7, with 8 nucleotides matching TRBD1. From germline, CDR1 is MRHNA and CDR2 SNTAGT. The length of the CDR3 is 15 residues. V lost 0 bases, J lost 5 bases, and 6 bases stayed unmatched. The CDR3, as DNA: TGTGCCAGCAGTGACTCGGGACGACAGGGGAACGAGCAGTACTTC. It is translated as CASSDSGRQGNEQYF.

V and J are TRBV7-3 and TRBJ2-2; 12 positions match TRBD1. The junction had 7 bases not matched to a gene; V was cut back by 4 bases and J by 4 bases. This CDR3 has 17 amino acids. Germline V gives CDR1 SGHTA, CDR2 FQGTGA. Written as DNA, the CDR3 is TGTGCCAGCAGCTCGTCCCGGGACAGGGGGCCCACCGGGGAGCTGTTTTTT. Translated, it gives CASSSSRDRGPTGELFF.